Listed here are 2 T cell receptor beta chains from one sample, sequenced in a study of blood T cells in healthy people across ages. For the second PCR, which ran for roughly 7 to 11 cycles, a sample-barcoded 5' primer and a J-beta primer mix were used. TCRdb redid the calling of the 5' RACE reads with MiXCR, one entry per CDR3 protein. The sample holds some 710,000 distinct CDR3 sequences, 35% to 50% seen once. The sample comprised blood. These receptors all stem from a man older than 75 in good health.

The chain couples TRBV29-1 to TRBJ1-1; no firm D call. The germline V and J ends were trimmed by 3 bases and 0 bases, with 5 bases remaining between them. CDR3 size: 12 residues. Germline assignment: CDR1 SQVTM and CDR2 ANQGSEA. In DNA form, the CDR3 reads TGCAGCGTTGATCCAATGAACACTGAAGCTTTCTTT. Protein: CSVDPMNTEAFF.

Turning to this clonotype: A junction end diverges from the germline sequence, so it may reflect a read error. The V call is TRBV25-1, the J call TRBJ2-4; 8 bases map to TRBD1. The germline CDR1 and CDR2 sequences are MGHDK and SYGVNS. This CDR3 is built from 16 residues. CDR3 sequence reads: CTSTRQGQLAKNIQYF. Here the CDR3 DNA reads TGTACCAGCACTCGACAGGGGCAACTAGCCAAAAACATTCAGTACTTC.